These 7 T cell receptor beta chains came from one sample sequenced in a study of T cells after yellow fever vaccination (dated by TCRdb to about 2019). The method behind the library was 5' RACE. Sequencing was carried out with an Illumina NovaSeq 6000. The raw public reads went through TCRdb reprocessing: fastp at Q25, MiXCR clone calling, in-frame beta chains kept. Identical CDR3 protein sequences are pooled into one entry, listed with their most common genes and DNA. The sample table lists approximately 300,000 distinct CDR3 sequences, roughly 10% of them with a count of one. In total, the top ten clones hold approximately 3.3% of the sample. Reading the label with the study, this specimen's treatment or condition is: live attenuated yellow fever vaccine strain. The sample consisted of CD4+ T cells sorted from PBMCs, taken 45 days after the yellow fever booster vaccination. The origin of the receptors is a man aged 18 to 35 who received the YFV17D yellow fever vaccine.

This clonotype occurred many times. The chain uses TRBV4-1 and TRBJ2-3; D may match TRBD1 or TRBD2 (5 bases each). The CDR3 has 17 amino acids. The germline gives CDR1 MGHRA, CDR2 YSYEKL. Trimming left V 1 base short and J 8 bases short, with 22 bases between. The CDR3 here is CASSQVTRGREGGTQYF. CDR3 coding DNA: TGCGCCAGCAGCCAAGTCACCCGGGGCAGGGAAGGAGGTACGCAGTATTTT.

The table lists this clonotype with a few counts. The genes are TRBV7-9 and TRBJ2-5; 7 bases align to TRBD2. Germline CDR1 is SEHNR and CDR2 is FQNEAQ (reference sequence). The length of the CDR3 is 15 residues. J gave up 1 base and V 2 bases, and 4 bases lay outside the gene matches. CDR3 in amino acids: CASSLWGGLQETQYF. CDR3 nucleotides: TGTGCCAGCAGCTTATGGGGGGGACTCCAAGAGACCCAGTACTTC. Drawing the rest from reference TRBV7-9 and TRBJ2-5, the complete variable domain is DTGVSQNPRHKITKRGQNVTFRCDPISEHNRLYWYRQTLGQGPEFLTYFQNEAQLEKSRLLSDRFSAERPKGSFSTLEIQRTEQGDSAMYLCASSLWGGLQETQYFGPGTRLLVL.

The sample holds many counts of this clonotype. J is TRBJ2-3 and V is TRBV12-3 or TRBV12-4; D is possibly TRBD1 (7 bases). The V gene lost 5 bases and the J gene lost 6 bases, with 9 bases spanning the gap. The CDR3 length is 12 residues. Written as DNA, the CDR3 is TGTGCCAGCAGTCCAGGGGGGGATACGCAGTATTTT. It encodes CASSPGGDTQYF.

This clonotype occurred many times. V usage is TRBV29-1 and J usage is TRBJ2-1; tentative D call: TRBD2 (6 bases). Per the germline V gene, CDR1 is SQVTM and CDR2 is ANQGSEA. The CDR3 loop spans 14 amino acids. V dropped 3 bases and J dropped 6 bases, with 15 bases sitting between them. The CDR3 reads CSVDSPGRGNEQFF. The CDR3 DNA reads as TGCAGCGTTGATTCACCAGGGCGGGGCAATGAGCAGTTCTTC.

This clonotype was seen ten or more times. The rearrangement links TRBV11-2 to TRBJ2-3; tentative D call: TRBD2 (5 bases). The length of the CDR3 is 16 residues. The V and J ends lost 1 base and 2 bases respectively, with 13 bases between them. Germline V gene sequence: CDR1 SGHAT, CDR2 FQNNGV. CDR3 region: CASSLGRQRNTDTQYF. The CDR3 DNA sequence: TGTGCCAGCAGCTTAGGCCGCCAGCGGAACACAGATACGCAGTATTTT. Supplemented by reference TRBV11-2 and TRBJ2-3, the full variable domain reads EAGVAQSPRYKIIEKRQSVAFWCNPISGHATLYWYQQILGQGPKLLIQFQNNGVVDDSQLPKDRFSAERLKGVDSTLKIQPAKLEDSAVYLCASSLGRQRNTDTQYFGPGTRLTVL.

The sample holds many counts of this clonotype. V and J are TRBV28 and TRBJ2-1; no clear D gene. The CDR3 is made up of 13 amino acids. Per germline, CDR1 MDHEN and CDR2 SYDVKM. V shed 6 bases and J shed 0 bases, with 6 bases lying between them. The CDR3 bases are TGTGCCAGCAGCTTGAGCTCCTACAATGAGCAGTTCTTC. This encodes CASSLSSYNEQFF.

This chain connects TRBV9 to TRBJ2-5; D gene unclear. Trimming removed 2 bases from V and 5 bases from J, with 16 bases in between. Per germline, CDR1 SGDLS and CDR2 YYNGEE. The CDR3 is made up of 15 amino acids. CDR3 sequence reads: CASSVSRSPRETQYF. The CDR3 DNA sequence: TGTGCCAGCAGCGTTAGCCGATCACCTCGGGAGACCCAGTACTTC.